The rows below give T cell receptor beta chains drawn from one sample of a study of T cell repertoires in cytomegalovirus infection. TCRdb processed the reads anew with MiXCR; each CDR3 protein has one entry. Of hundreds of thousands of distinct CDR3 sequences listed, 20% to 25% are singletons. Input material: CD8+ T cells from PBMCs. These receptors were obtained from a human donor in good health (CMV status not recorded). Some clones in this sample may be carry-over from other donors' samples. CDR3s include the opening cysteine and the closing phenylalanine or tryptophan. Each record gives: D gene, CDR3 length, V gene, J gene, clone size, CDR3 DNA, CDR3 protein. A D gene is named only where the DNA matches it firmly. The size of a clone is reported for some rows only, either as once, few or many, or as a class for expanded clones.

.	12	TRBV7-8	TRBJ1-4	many	TGTGCCAGCAGCACAGGGACCGAAAAACTGTTTTTT	CASSTGTEKLFF
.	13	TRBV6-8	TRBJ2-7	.	TGTGCCAGCAGTTGGGACACCCCCTACGAGCAGTACTTC	CASSWDTPYEQYF
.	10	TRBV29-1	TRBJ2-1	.	TGCAGCGTTGAAGTTGCGGGGCAGTTCTTC	CSVEVAGQFF
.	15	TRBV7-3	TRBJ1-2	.	TGTGCCAGCAGCTTAAACCCCGGGGAGGGGCACGGCTACACCTTC	CASSLNPGEGHGYTF
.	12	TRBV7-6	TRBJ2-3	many	TGTGCCAGCAGCTCCCGGAGGGATACGCAGTATTTT	CASSSRRDTQYF
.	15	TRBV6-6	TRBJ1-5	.	TGTGCCAGCAGTTACGAACAGATGTCGAATCAGCCCCAGCATTTT	CASSYEQMSNQPQHF
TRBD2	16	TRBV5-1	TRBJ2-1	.	TGCGCCAGCACCCCCTCAGTACTAGCGGGGGACAATGAGCAGTTCTTC	CASTPSVLAGDNEQFF
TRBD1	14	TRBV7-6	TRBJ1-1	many	TGTGCCAGCAGCGACAGGGATTTGAACACTGAAGCTTTCTTT	CASSDRDLNTEAFF
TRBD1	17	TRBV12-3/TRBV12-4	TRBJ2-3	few	TGTGCCAGCAGTTTTACGGTACAGGGGGCGTACGCAGATACGCAGTATTTT	CASSFTVQGAYADTQYF
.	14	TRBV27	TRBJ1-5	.	TGTGCCAGCAGTTTACCAGGGAAGGGTCAGCCCCAGCATTTT	CASSLPGKGQPQHF
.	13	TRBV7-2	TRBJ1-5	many	TGTGCCAGCAGCCTCGACCCCCGCCGGCCCCAGCATTTT	CASSLDPRRPQHF
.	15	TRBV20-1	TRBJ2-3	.	TGCAGTGCCTCTCCTCGGGAGCGGGGCACAGATACGCAGTATTTT	CSASPRERGTDTQYF
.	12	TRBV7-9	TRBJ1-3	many	TGTGCCAGCAGCCAAGCCGGAAACACCATATATTTT	CASSQAGNTIYF
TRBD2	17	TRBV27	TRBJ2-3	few	TGTGCCAGCAGTTTCAGCGGGGGCACCTCTCGCACAGATACGCAGTATTTT	CASSFSGGTSRTDTQYF
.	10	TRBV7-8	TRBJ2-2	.	TGTGCCAGCAGCCAAGGGAAGCTGTTTTTT	CASSQGKLFF
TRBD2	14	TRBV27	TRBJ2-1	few	TGTGCCAGCAGTTCTAGCGGGGGGTTCAATGAGCAGTTCTTC	CASSSSGGFNEQFF
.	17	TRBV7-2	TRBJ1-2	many	TGTGCCAGCAGCTTATTTGACCACGCGAGGGGATCCTATGGCTACACCTTC	CASSLFDHARGSYGYTF
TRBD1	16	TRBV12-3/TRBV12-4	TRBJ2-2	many	TGTGCCAGCAAGGACAGGGGAGGGGCGGACACCGGGGAGCTGTTTTTT	CASKDRGGADTGELFF
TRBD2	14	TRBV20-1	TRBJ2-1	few	TGCAGTGCTAGAACGGGGGGGCCCTACAATGAGCAGTTCTTC	CSARTGGPYNEQFF
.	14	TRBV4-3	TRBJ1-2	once	TGCGCCAGCAGCCCTACCTGGGGAGGGTTTGGCTACACCTTC	CASSPTWGGFGYTF
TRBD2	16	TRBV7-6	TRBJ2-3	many	TGTGCCAGCAGCTTGTTAGCGGGGCAAGTCACAGATACGCAGTATTTT	CASSLLAGQVTDTQYF
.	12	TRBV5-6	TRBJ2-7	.	TGTGCCAGCAGCCCGGACTCCGTCAAGCAGTACTTC	CASSPDSVKQYF
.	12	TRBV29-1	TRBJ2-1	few	TGCAGCGTTGAAGGAAAGGGAGGCGAGCAGTTCTTC	CSVEGKGGEQFF
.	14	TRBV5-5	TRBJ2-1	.	TGTGCCAGCAGCTTGGTAGGGGCGCAGAATGAGCAGTTCTTC	CASSLVGAQNEQFF
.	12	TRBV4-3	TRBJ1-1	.	TGCGCCAGCAGCCACCCGGGTCTTGAAGCTTTCTTT	CASSHPGLEAFF
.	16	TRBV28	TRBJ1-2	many	TGTGCCAGCAGCGACGAAGCTTTGGGAGCTAACTATGGCTACACCTTC	CASSDEALGANYGYTF
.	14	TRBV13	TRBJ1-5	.	TGTGCCTGTAAGAGGGGGGGAGGCAATCAGCCCCAGCATTTT	CACKRGGGNQPQHF
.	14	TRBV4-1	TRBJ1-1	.	TGCGCCAGCAGCCAAGAAGGTTGGGACACTGAAGCTTTCTTT	CASSQEGWDTEAFF
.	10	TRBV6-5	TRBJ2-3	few	TGTGCCACCAAGGCAGATACGCAGTATTTT	CATKADTQYF
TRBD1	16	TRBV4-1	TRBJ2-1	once	TGCGCCAGCAGCCTAGGGGACAGAAGCTCCTACAATGAGCAGTTCTTC	CASSLGDRSSYNEQFF
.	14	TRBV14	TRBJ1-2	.	TGTGCCAGCAGCCAAGAGAGGCGGAACTATGGCTACACCTTC	CASSQERRNYGYTF
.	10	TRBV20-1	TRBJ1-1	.	TGCAGTGCTAGAGGGGCTGAAGCTTTCTTT	CSARGAEAFF
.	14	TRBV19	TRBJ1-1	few	TGTGCCAGTAGTGCAACGGGACGGGACACTGAAGCTTTCTTT	CASSATGRDTEAFF
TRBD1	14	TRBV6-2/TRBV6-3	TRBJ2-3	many	TGTGCCAGCACCTACAGGGGAAGAGCAGATACGCAGTATTTT	CASTYRGRADTQYF
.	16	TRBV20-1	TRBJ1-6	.	TGCAGTGCTAGCCCGGGACTACTGTCCTATAATTCACCCCTCCACTTT	CSASPGLLSYNSPLHF
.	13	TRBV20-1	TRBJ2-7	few	TGCAGTGCTAGAGATCGACGGCTCAGGGGGCAGTACTTC	CSARDRRLRGQYF
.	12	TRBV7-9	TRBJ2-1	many	TGTGCCAGCACCACGAGGGCTGCTGAGCAGTTCTTC	CASTTRAAEQFF
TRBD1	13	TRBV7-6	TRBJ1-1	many	TGTGCCAGCAGCTCAGGGGGACGGACTGAAGCTTTCTTT	CASSSGGRTEAFF
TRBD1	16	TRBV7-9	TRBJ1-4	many	TGTGCCAGCAGCCCGAGCCAGGGGGCAACTAATGAAAAACTGTTTTTT	CASSPSQGATNEKLFF
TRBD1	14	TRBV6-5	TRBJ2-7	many	TGTGCCAGCAGTTACGGGGGACAGCTCTACGAGCAGTACTTC	CASSYGGQLYEQYF
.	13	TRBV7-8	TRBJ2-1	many	TGTGCCAGCAGCCCCCTCGGCCACAATGAGCAGTTCTTC	CASSPLGHNEQFF
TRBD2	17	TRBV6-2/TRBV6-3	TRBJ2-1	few	TGTGCCAGCAGTTACTCCCTGACTAGCGGGGGCTACAATGAGCAGTTCTTC	CASSYSLTSGGYNEQFF
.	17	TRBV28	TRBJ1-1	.	TGTGCCAGCAGTTTAAGGAATTTGGTACCGGGTGCGGCTGAAGCTTTCTTT	CASSLRNLVPGAAEAFF
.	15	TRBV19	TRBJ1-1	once	TGTGCCAGTACCCGGCCGGCGGAGTTGAACACTGAAGCTTTCTTT	CASTRPAELNTEAFF
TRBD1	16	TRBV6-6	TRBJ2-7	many	TGTGCCAGCAGTTACTCTGTCCGGGACAGTTCCTACGAGCAGTACTTC	CASSYSVRDSSYEQYF